A single T cell receptor beta chain is shown here with its context. Its matching antigen is unknown. A single base separates this from a much larger clone, so it may be a read error. Since no conserved phenylalanine or tryptophan closes the CDR3, a read error is the likely cause. The sample originates from a study of glioma-infiltrating T cells. Findings and limits, study-wide: Gliomas, especially low-grade, showed above-expected tissue-blood divergence; non-neoplastic patients showed below. Tissue and blood shared very few CDR3 sequences.

Trimming removed 2 bases at V and 5 bases at J, with 12 bases between. The germline V gene encodes CDR1 DFQATT and CDR2 SNEGSKA (reference sequence). CDR3 length equals 13 residues. Amplification of TCR alpha and beta CDR3 regions from RNA used iRepertoire nested multiplex PCR. For one-step reverse transcription and amplification, about 85-400 ng of tissue mRNA or PBMC total RNA was used. TCRdb re-derived calls from the multiplex PCR reads in MiXCR, one entry per CDR3 protein. The table has 100,000 to 150,000 distinct CDR3 sequences, around 25% seen once. This chain links TRBV20-1 with TRBJ2-5, with D maybe TRBD2 (6 bases). Input material: glioma tissue, nonneoplastic brain tissue, or PBMCs (not recorded which). The receptor was derived from a human donor with low-grade glioma or glioblastoma, undergoing nonglioma brain surgery, or in good health (not recorded which). CDR3 region: CSARSGGGETQYI. Written as DNA, the CDR3 is TGCAGTGCTAGAAGCGGAGGAGGGGAGACCCAGTACATC.